This TCR beta chain was profiled in a study of T cells in Graves' hyperthyroidism and ophthalmopathy. General study results and limits: Peripheral blood also featured most of the thyroid clonotypes expanded above 0.001. Ophthalmopathy could be told apart from stable hyperthyroidism with a 13 V-J model.

The CDR3 contains 13 residues. Germline V CDR1 and CDR2: MDHEN, SYDVKM. Trimming stripped 7 bases from V and 3 bases from J, with 13 bases between. At least 3 on the Clinical Activity Score was recorded for ophthalmopathy patients, who also had NOSPECS grade at least 4 and duration under 3 months. Exclusion of a patient resulted from uncontrolled infection, other autoimmune disease, pregnancy or lactation. TCR beta CDR3 regions were amplified from RNA. An initial round of RT-PCR targeting the TCR CDR3 relied on the HTBI primer set. MiXCR was run by TCRdb on the multiplex PCR reads, yielding one entry per CDR3 protein. This table holds some 650,000 distinct CDR3 sequences, about a sixth found once. This clonotype was recorded many times. The antigen remains unidentified.

The rearrangement uses TRBV28 and TRBJ2-7; either TRBD1 or TRBD2 may fit D (6 bases each). This clonotype was sampled from a woman aged 40 to 50 with Graves' ophthalmopathy. The sequenced sample was blood. The CDR3 here is CASTLGGLYEQYF. The CDR3 bases are TGTGCCAGCACCTTGGGGGGCCTCTACGAGCAGTACTTC.